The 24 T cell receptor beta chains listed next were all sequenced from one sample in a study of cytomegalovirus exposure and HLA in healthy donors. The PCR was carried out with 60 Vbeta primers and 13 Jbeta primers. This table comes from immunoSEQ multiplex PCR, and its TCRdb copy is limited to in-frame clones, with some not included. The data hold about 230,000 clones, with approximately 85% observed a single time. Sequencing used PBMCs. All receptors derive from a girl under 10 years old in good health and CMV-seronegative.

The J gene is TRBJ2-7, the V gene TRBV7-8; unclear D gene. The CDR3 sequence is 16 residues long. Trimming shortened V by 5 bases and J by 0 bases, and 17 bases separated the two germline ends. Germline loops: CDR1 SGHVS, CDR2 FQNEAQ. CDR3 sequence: CASSLVPASSSYEQYF. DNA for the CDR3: TGTGCCAGCAGCCTAGTCCCTGCCTCGAGCTCCTACGAGCAGTACTTC.

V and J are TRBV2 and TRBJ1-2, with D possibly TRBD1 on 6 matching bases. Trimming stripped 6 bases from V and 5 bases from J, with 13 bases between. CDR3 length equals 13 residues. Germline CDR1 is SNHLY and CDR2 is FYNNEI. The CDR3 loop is CASSPRGNYGYTF. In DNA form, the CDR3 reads TGTGCCAGCAGCCCCAGGGGTAATTATGGCTACACCTTC.

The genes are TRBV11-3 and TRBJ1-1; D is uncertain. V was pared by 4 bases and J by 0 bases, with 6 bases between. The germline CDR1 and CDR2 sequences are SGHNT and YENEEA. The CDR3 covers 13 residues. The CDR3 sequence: CASSSNMNTEAFF. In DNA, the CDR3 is TGTGCCAGCAGCTCCAACATGAACACTGAAGCTTTCTTT.

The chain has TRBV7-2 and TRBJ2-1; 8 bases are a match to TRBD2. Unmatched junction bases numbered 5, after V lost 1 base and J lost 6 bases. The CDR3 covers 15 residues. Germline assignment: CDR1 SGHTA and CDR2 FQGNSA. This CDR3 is CASSLVGGGPNEQFF. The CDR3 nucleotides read TGTGCCAGCAGCTTAGTCGGGGGGGGCCCCAATGAGCAGTTCTTC.

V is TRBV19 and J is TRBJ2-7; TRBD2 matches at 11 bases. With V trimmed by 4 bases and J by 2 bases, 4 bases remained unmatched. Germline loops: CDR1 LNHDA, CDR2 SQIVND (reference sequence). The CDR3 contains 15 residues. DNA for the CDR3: TGTGCCAGTAGTAGAGTAGCGGGAGGGACCTACGAGCAGTACTTC. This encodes CASSRVAGGTYEQYF.

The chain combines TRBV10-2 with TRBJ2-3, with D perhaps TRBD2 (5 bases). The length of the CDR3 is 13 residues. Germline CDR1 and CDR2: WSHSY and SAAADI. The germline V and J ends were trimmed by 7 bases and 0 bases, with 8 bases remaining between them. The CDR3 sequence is CASTRGSTDTQYF. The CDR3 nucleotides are TGCGCCAGCACGAGAGGGAGCACAGATACGCAGTATTTT.

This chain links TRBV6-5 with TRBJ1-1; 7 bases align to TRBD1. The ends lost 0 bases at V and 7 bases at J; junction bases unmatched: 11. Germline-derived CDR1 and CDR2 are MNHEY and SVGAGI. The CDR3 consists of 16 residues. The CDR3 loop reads CASSYSRQGVVNEAFF. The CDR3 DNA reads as TGTGCCAGCAGTTACTCTAGGCAGGGGGTCGTTAATGAAGCTTTCTTT.

In DNA, the CDR3 is TGTGCTAGTGGTTCTCCGGGACAGGGGGCTAGCCAAGAGACCCAGTACTTC. Translated, it gives CASGSPGQGASQETQYF. This chain joins TRBV12-5 and TRBJ2-5; 12 bases fit TRBD1. This CDR3 has 17 amino acids. The V segment lost 4 bases and the J segment 1 base; nucleotides outside the gene matches: 7. Germline CDR1 LGHNT, CDR2 FRNRAP.

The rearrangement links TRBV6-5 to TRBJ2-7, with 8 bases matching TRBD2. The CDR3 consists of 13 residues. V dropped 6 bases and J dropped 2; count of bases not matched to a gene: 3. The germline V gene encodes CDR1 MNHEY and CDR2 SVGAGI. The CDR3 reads CASRTGGAYEQYF. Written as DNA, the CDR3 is TGTGCCAGCAGGACCGGGGGGGCCTACGAGCAGTACTTC.

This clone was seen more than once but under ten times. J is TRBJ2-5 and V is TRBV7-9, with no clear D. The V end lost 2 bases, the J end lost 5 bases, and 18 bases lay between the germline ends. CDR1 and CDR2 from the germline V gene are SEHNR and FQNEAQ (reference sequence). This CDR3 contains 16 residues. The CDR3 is CASSLYPHSQRETQYF. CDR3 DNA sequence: TGTGCCAGCAGCTTATACCCCCACAGTCAAAGGGAGACCCAGTACTTC.

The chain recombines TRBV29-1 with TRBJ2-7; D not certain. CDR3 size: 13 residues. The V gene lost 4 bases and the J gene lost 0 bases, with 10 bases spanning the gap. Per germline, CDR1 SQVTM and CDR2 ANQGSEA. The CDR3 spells CSVGSRFSYEQYF. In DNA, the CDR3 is TGCAGCGTTGGTAGTCGGTTCTCCTACGAGCAGTACTTC.

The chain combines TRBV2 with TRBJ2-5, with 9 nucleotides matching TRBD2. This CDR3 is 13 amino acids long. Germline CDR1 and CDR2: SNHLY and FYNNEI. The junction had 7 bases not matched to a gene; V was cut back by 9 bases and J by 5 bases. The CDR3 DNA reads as TGTGCCAGTGCGGGGGGGCCGGGGGAGACCCAGTACTTC. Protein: CASAGGPGETQYF.

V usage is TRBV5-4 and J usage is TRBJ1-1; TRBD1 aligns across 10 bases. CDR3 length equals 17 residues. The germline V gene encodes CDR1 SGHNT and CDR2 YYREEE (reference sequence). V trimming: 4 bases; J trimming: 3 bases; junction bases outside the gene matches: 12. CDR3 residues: CASSPSRDRGRYTEAFF. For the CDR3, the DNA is TGTGCCAGCAGCCCGTCCCGGGACAGGGGTAGGTACACTGAAGCTTTCTTT.

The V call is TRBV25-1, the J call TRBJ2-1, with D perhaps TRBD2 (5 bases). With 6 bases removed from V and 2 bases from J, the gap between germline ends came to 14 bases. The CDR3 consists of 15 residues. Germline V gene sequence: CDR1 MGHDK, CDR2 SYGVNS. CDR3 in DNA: TGTGCCAGCAGCTCGTCCGGGGAGACCTACAATGAGCAGTTCTTC. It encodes CASSSSGETYNEQFF.

In DNA form, the CDR3 reads TGCGCCAGCAGACCCCTGACTAGCGGGGCCTCGCTGGGGTACAATGAGCAGTTCTTC. Amino acids: CASRPLTSGASLGYNEQFF. V and J are TRBV5-1 and TRBJ2-1, with TRBD2 matching 11 bases. Germline V lookup: CDR1 SGHRS, CDR2 YFSETQ. The CDR3 has 19 residues. V shed 5 bases, J shed 4 bases, and the junction held 17 bases outside the gene matches.

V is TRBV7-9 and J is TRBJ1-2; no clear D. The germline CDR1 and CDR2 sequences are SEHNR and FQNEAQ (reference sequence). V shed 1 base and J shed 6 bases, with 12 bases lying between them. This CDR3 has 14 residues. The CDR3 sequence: CASSLVAVVNGYTF. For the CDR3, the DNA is TGTGCCAGCAGCTTAGTGGCGGTTGTCAATGGCTACACCTTC. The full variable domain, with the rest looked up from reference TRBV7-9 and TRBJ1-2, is DTGVSQNPRHKITKRGQNVTFRCDPISEHNRLYWYRQTLGQGPEFLTYFQNEAQLEKSRLLSDRFSAERPKGSFSTLEIQRTEQGDSAMYLCASSLVAVVNGYTFGSGTRLTVV.

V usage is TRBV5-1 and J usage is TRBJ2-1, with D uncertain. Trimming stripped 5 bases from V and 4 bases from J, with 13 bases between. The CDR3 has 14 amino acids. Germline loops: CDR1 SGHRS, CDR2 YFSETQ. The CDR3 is CASSSRGSYNEQFF. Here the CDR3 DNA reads TGCGCCAGCAGTTCCCGCGGTAGTTACAATGAGCAGTTCTTC.

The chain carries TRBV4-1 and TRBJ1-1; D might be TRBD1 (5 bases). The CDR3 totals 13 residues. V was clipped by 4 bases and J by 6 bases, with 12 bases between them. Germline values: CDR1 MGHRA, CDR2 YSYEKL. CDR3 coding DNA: TGCGCCAGCAGCCGCAAACAGGAAGCTGAAGCTTTCTTT. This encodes CASSRKQEAEAFF.

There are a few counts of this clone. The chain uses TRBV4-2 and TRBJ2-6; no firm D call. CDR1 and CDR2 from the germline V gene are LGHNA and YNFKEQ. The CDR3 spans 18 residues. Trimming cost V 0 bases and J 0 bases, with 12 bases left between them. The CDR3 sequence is CASSQEAAVRSGANVLTF. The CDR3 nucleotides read TGTGCCAGCAGCCAAGAAGCCGCCGTACGCTCTGGGGCCAACGTCCTGACTTTC.

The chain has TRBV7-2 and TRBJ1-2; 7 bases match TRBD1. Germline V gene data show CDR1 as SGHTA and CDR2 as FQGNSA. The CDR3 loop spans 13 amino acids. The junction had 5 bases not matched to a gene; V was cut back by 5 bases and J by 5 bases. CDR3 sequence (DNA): TGTGCCAGCAGCGCCCAGACAGGGTATGGCTACACCTTC. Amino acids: CASSAQTGYGYTF.

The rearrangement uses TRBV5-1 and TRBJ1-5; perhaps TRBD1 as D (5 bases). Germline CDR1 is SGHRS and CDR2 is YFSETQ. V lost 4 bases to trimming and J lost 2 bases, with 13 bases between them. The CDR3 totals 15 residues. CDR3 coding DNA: TGCGCCAGCAGCAGGGACTCTCTGGGCAATCAGCCCCAGCATTTT. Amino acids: CASSRDSLGNQPQHF.

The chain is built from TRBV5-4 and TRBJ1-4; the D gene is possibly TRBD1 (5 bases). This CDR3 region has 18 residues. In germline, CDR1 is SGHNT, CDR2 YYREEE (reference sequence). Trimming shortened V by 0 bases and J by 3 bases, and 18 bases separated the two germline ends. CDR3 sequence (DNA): TGTGCCAGCAGCTTGGCCGAAGTTCGGAGGGGAGCTAATGAAAAACTGTTTTTT. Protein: CASSLAEVRRGANEKLFF.

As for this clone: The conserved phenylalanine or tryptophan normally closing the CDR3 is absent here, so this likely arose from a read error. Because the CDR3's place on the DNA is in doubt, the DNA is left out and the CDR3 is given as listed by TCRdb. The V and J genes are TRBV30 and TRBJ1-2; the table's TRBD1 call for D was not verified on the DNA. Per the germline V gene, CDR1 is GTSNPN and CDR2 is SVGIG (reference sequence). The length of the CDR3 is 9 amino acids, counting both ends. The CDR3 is CASTGGDSG.

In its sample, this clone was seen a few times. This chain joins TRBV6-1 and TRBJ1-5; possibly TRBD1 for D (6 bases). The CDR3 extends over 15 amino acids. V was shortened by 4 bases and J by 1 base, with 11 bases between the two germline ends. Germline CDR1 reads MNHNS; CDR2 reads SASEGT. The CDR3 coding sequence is TGTGCCAGCAGTGCGCAGGGGCTAAGCAATCAGCCCCAGCATTTT. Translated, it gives CASSAQGLSNQPQHF.